What follows are 21 T cell receptor beta chains derived from one specimen sequenced in a study of response to subunit inactivated influenza vaccine. TCRdb reprocessed the RT-PCR reads via MiXCR and lists one record per CDR3 protein. The table lists under 200,000 distinct CDR3 sequences, 9.5% to 15% of them singletons, with 25% to 30% in the top ten. The data also belong to a second study, concerning T cells expressing NK-cell markers. That study reports: cDNA encoding TCR beta was synthesized via 5'RACE template switching incorporating UMIs.

The specimen comprised CD8+ T cells sorted from PBMCs, sampled about 11 days after vaccination. These receptor sequences come from a middle-aged man who received an inactivated influenza vaccine.

This clonotype was seen a handful of times. The chain recombines TRBV14 with TRBJ1-2; D not resolved. The germline CDR1 and CDR2 sequences are SGHDN and FVKESK. The ends were cut back, 4 bases at V and 6 bases at J, with 9 bases in the middle. This CDR3 has 12 amino acids. CDR3 loop: CASSPGWHGYTF. In DNA, the CDR3 is TGTGCCAGCAGCCCGGGATGGCATGGCTACACCTTC.

In its sample, this clonotype was seen many times. V and J are TRBV7-9 and TRBJ2-1, with D possibly called TRBD1 or TRBD2 (5 bases each). The germline gives CDR1 SEHNR, CDR2 FQNEAQ (reference sequence). This CDR3 has 17 amino acids. Deletions cut 4 bases from V and 6 bases from J, with 22 bases between. CDR3 region: CASSSLLGTPEGNEQFF. DNA for the CDR3: TGTGCCAGCAGCTCCCTTTTGGGGACCCCAGAGGGCAATGAGCAGTTCTTC.

In its sample, this clonotype was seen a few times. J is TRBJ2-5 and V is TRBV10-3; 7 bases map to TRBD2. V gave up 9 bases and J gave up 4 bases; unmatched junction bases: 11. The length of the CDR3 is 14 residues. The germline V gene has CDR1 ENHRY and CDR2 SYGVKD. The CDR3: CAIRDGGTGETQYF. Here the CDR3 DNA reads TGTGCCATTAGAGACGGGGGGACCGGAGAGACCCAGTACTTC.

The V and J genes are TRBV2 and TRBJ2-7, with 7 nucleotides matching TRBD1. The V gene end was trimmed by 7 bases and the J gene end by 3 bases; junction bases not matched to a gene: 6. The CDR3 contains 13 residues. Germline-derived CDR1 and CDR2 are SNHLY and FYNNEI. The CDR3 sequence: CASNGQVIYEQYF. Here the CDR3 DNA reads TGTGCCAGCAACGGACAGGTTATCTACGAGCAGTACTTC.

This clonotype was observed a handful of times. This chain joins TRBV10-3 and TRBJ2-2; either TRBD1 or TRBD2 may supply D (5 bases each). The CDR3 is 17 residues long. In germline, CDR1 is ENHRY, CDR2 SYGVKD. Trimming pared 0 bases from V and 5 bases from J, leaving 16 bases between. The CDR3 region is CAISESDYPGRTGELFF. The CDR3 nucleotides read TGTGCCATCAGTGAGTCCGACTACCCGGGACGTACCGGGGAGCTGTTTTTT.

The rearrangement uses TRBV12-3 or TRBV12-4 and TRBJ1-1; D gene uncertain. The CDR3 is 12 amino acids. Trimming stripped 6 bases from V and 6 bases from J, with 11 bases between. The CDR3 nucleotides read TGTGCCAGCAGACCTCCGGGAGCTGAAGCTTTCTTT. This gives the protein CASRPPGAEAFF.

DNA of the CDR3: TGTGCCAGCAGGCTAGGCGGGGATTCTAATGAAAAACTGTTTTTT. This encodes CASRLGGDSNEKLFF. This rearrangement joins TRBV2 to TRBJ1-4; D gene unclear. Germline V gene sequence: CDR1 SNHLY, CDR2 FYNNEI. This CDR3 is 15 amino acids long. Deletions cut 6 bases from V and 3 bases from J, with 14 bases between.

The chain recombines TRBV29-1 with TRBJ2-1; unclear D gene. Germline CDR1 and CDR2: SQVTM and ANQGSEA. Trimming left V 6 bases short and J 4 bases short, with 10 bases between. The CDR3 sequence is 12 residues long. CDR3 coding DNA: TGCAGCGTATCGGAAAGTTACAATGAGCAGTTCTTC. Its protein is CSVSESYNEQFF.

This clonotype came up once. The chain recombines TRBV18 with TRBJ1-2; D is uncertain. CDR1 KGHSH and CDR2 LQKENI come from the germline V gene. CDR3 size: 13 residues. The germline V and J ends were trimmed by 2 bases and 2 bases, with 6 bases remaining between them. The CDR3 here is CASSPSGNYGYTF. DNA of the CDR3: TGTGCCAGCTCACCATCGGGGAACTATGGCTACACCTTC.

The V and J genes are TRBV7-6 and TRBJ1-2; D is unresolved. Germline values: CDR1 SGHVS, CDR2 FNYEAQ. The CDR3 totals 13 residues. V dropped 1 base and J dropped 4 bases, with 7 bases sitting between them. The CDR3 bases are TGTGCCAGCAGCTTAGGAGAAGCCTATGGCTACACCTTC. Protein: CASSLGEAYGYTF.

This clonotype was picked up many times. CDR3 in DNA: TGTGCCAGCAGCCACGTGACAGATACGCAGTATTTT. Its protein product is CASSHVTDTQYF. V and J are TRBV7-9 and TRBJ2-3; D ambiguous. Trimming pared 5 bases from V and 3 bases from J, leaving 6 bases between. Per germline, CDR1 SEHNR and CDR2 FQNEAQ (reference sequence). This CDR3 contains 12 residues.

This clonotype was observed a few times. The V and J genes are TRBV7-2 and TRBJ2-1, with 9 bases aligning to TRBD2. With V trimmed by 6 bases and J by 2 bases, 5 bases remained unmatched. The V gene's germline CDR1 is SGHTA and CDR2 FQGNSA. The CDR3 is 15 amino acids. CDR3 sequence reads: CASSIGGGAYNEQFF. CDR3 sequence (DNA): TGTGCCAGCAGTATCGGCGGGGGGGCCTACAATGAGCAGTTCTTC. Full variable domain (outside the CDR3, taken from reference TRBV7-2 and TRBJ2-1): GAGVSQSPSNKVTEKGKDVELRCDPISGHTALYWYRQSLGQGLEFLIYFQGNSAPDKSGLPSDRFSAERTGGSVSTLTIQRTQQEDSAVYLCASSIGGGAYNEQFFGPGTRLTVL.

A few counts support this clonotype. The V call is TRBV7-9, the J call TRBJ2-1; D remains ambiguous. Looked up from germline, CDR1 is SEHNR and CDR2 is FQNEAQ (reference sequence). The CDR3 runs 15 residues. Trimming shortened V by 0 bases and J by 4 bases, and 10 bases separated the two germline ends. The CDR3 is CASSLAEPIYNEQFF. In nucleotides, the CDR3 is TGTGCCAGCAGCTTAGCGGAGCCGATTTACAATGAGCAGTTCTTC.

The chain combines TRBV20-1 with TRBJ1-2; D ambiguous. The CDR3 contains 12 residues. The V gene lost 7 bases and the J gene lost 5 bases, with 14 bases spanning the gap. CDR1 DFQATT and CDR2 SNEGSKA come from the germline V gene (reference sequence). Here the CDR3 DNA reads TGCAGTGGAAAAAGAAGAGGATATGGCTACACCTTC. Its protein is CSGKRRGYGYTF.

The rearrangement uses TRBV7-2 and TRBJ2-1; D is uncertain. Trimming took 4 bases from V and 4 from J, leaving 14 bases between them. Looked up from germline, CDR1 is SGHTA and CDR2 is FQGNSA. The CDR3 runs 15 residues. CDR3 sequence: CASSSGSPIYNEQFF. The CDR3 coding sequence is TGTGCCAGCAGCTCCGGGTCACCAATTTACAATGAGCAGTTCTTC. Looking up the rest from reference TRBV7-2 and TRBJ2-1 gives the full variable domain: GAGVSQSPSNKVTEKGKDVELRCDPISGHTALYWYRQSLGQGLEFLIYFQGNSAPDKSGLPSDRFSAERTGGSVSTLTIQRTQQEDSAVYLCASSSGSPIYNEQFFGPGTRLTVL.

In this sample, this clonotype turned up a few times. The genes are TRBV7-6 and TRBJ2-4; D may be TRBD2 (6 bases). The CDR3 totals 15 residues. Germline V CDR1 and CDR2: SGHVS, FNYEAQ. V was trimmed by 1 base and J by 8 bases, leaving 15 bases between them. The chain's CDR3 is CASSLGTGDSDIQYF. The DNA of the CDR3 is TGTGCCAGCAGCTTAGGAACGGGGGATTCGGACATTCAGTACTTC.

Many counts were recorded for this clonotype. The chain combines TRBV4-3 with TRBJ2-3; D remains unclear. The CDR3 length is 18 residues. Germline V gene sequence: CDR1 LGHNA, CDR2 YSLEER. V was trimmed by 2 bases and J by 3 bases, leaving 21 bases between them. The CDR3 DNA sequence: TGCGCCAGCAGCCAACACGGCGCCAGGATTCAGTGGACAGATACGCAGTATTTT. It is translated as CASSQHGARIQWTDTQYF.

In this sample, this clonotype turned up a few times. V gene TRBV5-5 combines with J gene TRBJ1-1; no definite D call. Germline V gives CDR1 SGHKS, CDR2 YYEKEE (reference sequence). CDR3 length: 14 amino acids. Trimming removed 2 bases at V and 5 bases at J, with 13 bases between. CDR3 amino acids: CASSLGRGWTEAFF. The CDR3, as DNA: TGTGCCAGCAGCTTAGGGCGAGGATGGACTGAAGCTTTCTTT. The full variable domain, with the rest looked up from reference TRBV5-5 and TRBJ1-1, is DAGVTQSPTHLIKTRGQQVTLRCSPISGHKSVSWYQQVLGQGPQFIFQYYEKEERGRGNFPDRFSARQFPNYSSELNVNALLLGDSALYLCASSLGRGWTEAFFGQGTRLTVV.

This clonotype occurred many times. The V and J genes are TRBV27 and TRBJ2-1, with 11 bases matching TRBD2. The germline V gene encodes CDR1 MNHEY and CDR2 SMNVEV (reference sequence). With V trimmed by 5 bases and J by 4 bases, 7 bases remained unmatched. This CDR3 is 16 amino acids long. The CDR3 DNA reads as TGTGCCAGCAGTCTTATAGGGACTAGCGGTTACAATGAGCAGTTCTTC. It translates to CASSLIGTSGYNEQFF.

This clonotype was counted only a few times. The genes are TRBV24-1 and TRBJ1-1; D not resolved. The CDR3 sequence is 14 residues long. The germline gives CDR1 KGHDR, CDR2 SFDVKD. Trimming removed 9 bases from V and 1 base from J, with 14 bases in between. The CDR3 bases are TGTGCCACCTCCCGGACGAGTGAGAACACTGAAGCTTTCTTT. As protein: CATSRTSENTEAFF.

This chain joins TRBV3-1 and TRBJ2-1; maybe TRBD2 (6 bases). Trimming removed 11 bases at V and 7 bases at J, with 30 bases between. Germline V lookup: CDR1 LGHDT, CDR2 YNNKEL (reference sequence). The CDR3 loop spans 17 amino acids. The CDR3: CACTQGGVLRGRNEQFF. The CDR3 DNA reads as TGTGCCTGCACCCAAGGCGGGGTATTGAGAGGTAGGAATGAGCAGTTCTTC.